The next 8 T cell receptor beta chains were all read from a single sample in a study of T-cell memory formation after mild COVID-19. From the 5' RACE reads, TCRdb called clonotypes with MiXCR, one entry per CDR3 protein. Of 30,000 to 45,000 distinct CDR3 sequences listed, approximately 10% were seen once; the top ten hold around 30%. The sequenced sample consisted of PBMCs or a T cell subset sorted from them (not recorded which). The source is a man aged 18 to 30 who had mild COVID-19 (a few samples of this study predate the infection). Cell type and time point are not known.

This clonotype has ten or more counts. The chain has TRBV6-4 and TRBJ2-3; 9 nucleotides match TRBD1. After removal of 2 bases from V and 4 bases from J, the junction contained 4 bases not matched to a gene. The CDR3 is 15 residues long. Germline CDR1 is MRHNA and CDR2 is SNTAGT. In DNA, the CDR3 is TGTGCCAGCAGTGACGGGACAGGGAGCGCAGATACGCAGTATTTT. This gives the protein CASSDGTGSADTQYF.

This clonotype came up many times. V usage is TRBV7-9 and J usage is TRBJ1-2; D is unclear. Trimming cost V 5 bases and J 4 bases, with 17 bases left between them. The germline V gene encodes CDR1 SEHNR and CDR2 FQNEAQ (reference sequence). This CDR3 comprises 15 residues. The CDR3 DNA is TGTGCCAGCAGCCACCCGTTTGGTGTAGGCTATGGCTACACCTTC. Protein product: CASSHPFGVGYGYTF.

In this sample, this clonotype turned up many times. The chain joins TRBV11-2 to TRBJ2-7; the D gene is possibly TRBD1 (6 bases). The ends were cut back, 4 bases at V and 3 bases at J, with 16 bases in the middle. The germline gives CDR1 SGHAT, CDR2 FQNNGV. The CDR3 sequence is 15 residues long. The CDR3 DNA is TGTGCCAGCAGCTCCTCCGGGACACTTCACTACGAGCAGTACTTC. This encodes CASSSSGTLHYEQYF. Using reference TRBV11-2 and TRBJ2-7 for the parts outside the CDR3, the full variable domain is EAGVAQSPRYKIIEKRQSVAFWCNPISGHATLYWYQQILGQGPKLLIQFQNNGVVDDSQLPKDRFSAERLKGVDSTLKIQPAKLEDSAVYLCASSSSGTLHYEQYFGPGTRLTVT.

This clonotype was seen many times. The rearrangement joins TRBV11-2 to TRBJ2-4; no reliable D call. The CDR3 is made up of 15 amino acids. The V end was cut by 4 bases, the J end by 1 base, with 11 bases between. Germline values: CDR1 SGHAT, CDR2 FQNNGV. CDR3 sequence (DNA): TGTGCCAGCAGCTCCATCCCGGGCGCCAAAAACATTCAGTACTTC. Protein: CASSSIPGAKNIQYF.

The table lists this clonotype with many counts. The chain joins TRBV18 to TRBJ1-5; a possible D gene is TRBD1 (5 bases). This CDR3 region has 15 residues. V gave up 6 bases and J gave up 3 bases, with 15 bases separating them. Germline V gives CDR1 KGHSH, CDR2 LQKENI. CDR3: CASSTAGHHNQPQHF. CDR3 sequence (DNA): TGTGCCAGCTCCACCGCTGGACACCACAATCAGCCCCAGCATTTT.

Ten or more counts support this clonotype. The DNA of the CDR3 is TGTGCCAGCAGTTTAGCCTGGGCCAGCCGGATGAACACTGAAGCTTTCTTT. Protein sequence: CASSLAWASRMNTEAFF. V is TRBV12-3 or TRBV12-4 and J is TRBJ1-1; D unresolved. The V and J ends lost 0 bases and 0 bases respectively, with 14 bases between them. CDR3 size: 17 residues.

Ten or more counts support this clonotype. This chain uses TRBV2 with TRBJ2-1; the match to TRBD2 covers 8 bases. The length of the CDR3 is 14 residues. Germline values: CDR1 SNHLY, CDR2 FYNNEI. V lost 8 bases to trimming and J lost 4 bases; unmatched junction nucleotides: 7. CDR3 sequence (DNA): TGTGCCAGCTCCCGGCGGGGGGTTTACAATGAGCAGTTCTTC. Protein sequence: CASSRRGVYNEQFF.

This clonotype was seen ten or more times. V and J are TRBV11-2 and TRBJ1-2; 7 positions match TRBD1. The CDR3 covers 13 residues. V shed 4 bases and J 5 bases; nucleotides not matched to a gene: 4. CDR1 is SGHAT, CDR2 FQNNGV, per germline. The CDR3 DNA is TGTGCCAGCAGCTCCGGACAGGATTATGGCTACACCTTC. It specifies CASSSGQDYGYTF.